This T cell receptor beta chain emerged from a study of graft-versus-host responses after intestinal transplantation. The wider study: Induction with anti-thymocyte globulin, then tacrolimus and steroids for roughly three years, was given to all recipients. Study conclusions and caveats: Maximum circulating GvH clone levels tracked with early post-transplant HvG decreases.

Notes on this clone: Its antigen remains unidentified. The sample has other DNA sequences that encode this CDR3 too.

Repertoires were generated with immunoSEQ multiplex PCR, while TCRdb's copy carries only in-frame clones and drops some. Of some 120,000 clones listed, more than 90% are singletons. Trimming took 1 base from V and 2 from J, leaving 9 bases between them. The CDR3 loop spans 14 amino acids. CDR1 is LGHNA, CDR2 YNFKEQ, per germline. This chain links TRBV4-2 with TRBJ2-7; D is undetermined. Sequenced here: unstimulated CD4+ T cells sorted from spleen or lymph node cells, sampled before intestinal transplant. The origin of this receptor is a human donor who received an intestinal transplant. CDR3 loop: CASSQGEGAYEQYF. The CDR3 region has the DNA TGTGCCAGCAGCCAAGGGGAAGGAGCCTACGAGCAGTACTTC.